The rows below give T cell receptor beta chains drawn from one sample of a study of patients and donors after allogeneic stem cell transplantation. TCRdb analysed the RT-PCR reads with MiXCR anew, one entry per CDR3 protein. The sample has 85,000 to 90,000 distinct CDR3 sequences, around 48% seen once. The sample comprised blood, either unsorted or a sorted T cell fraction (not recorded which). All receptors come from a human donor who was either an allogeneic HSCT recipient or a stem cell or donor lymphocyte infusion donor (not recorded which). It is not recorded whose cells these are; they may come from a transplant donor. CDR3s include the opening cysteine and the closing phenylalanine or tryptophan. The D gene is left open where the match is weak. Clone size is stated in some rows and not others, as once, few, many or a class when expanded.

clone_size,d_call,j_call,v_call,cdr3_aa,cdr3_nt
.,.,TRBJ1-1,TRBV6-2/TRBV6-3,CASSYSNSGASMNTEAFF,TGTGCCAGCAGTTACTCGAATTCGGGGGCGAGCATGAACACTGAAGCTTTCTTT
.,TRBD1,TRBJ2-5,TRBV7-9,CASSQRTGEETQYF,TGTGCCAGCAGCCAAAGGACAGGGGAAGAGACCCAGTACTTC
.,.,TRBJ2-7,TRBV5-1,CASSLEGRSSYEQYF,TGCGCCAGCAGCTTGGAAGGCCGATCCTCCTACGAGCAGTACTTC
few,.,TRBJ2-7,TRBV4-2,CASGTYEQYF,TGTGCCAGCGGCACCTACGAGCAGTACTTC
.,.,TRBJ2-7,TRBV12-3/TRBV12-4,CASSPRGFSEQYF,TGTGCCAGCAGTCCGCGGGGTTTCTCGGAGCAGTACTTC
.,TRBD1,TRBJ1-5,TRBV15,CATRGQGTYQPQHF,TGTGCCACTCGGGGACAGGGGACCTATCAGCCCCAGCATTTT
.,.,TRBJ1-1,TRBV5-1,CASSLTGEAFF,TGCGCCAGCAGCTTGACAGGGGAAGCTTTCTTT
.,TRBD1,TRBJ1-5,TRBV27,CASRTDRDNQPQHF,TGTGCCAGCAGAACCGACAGGGATAATCAGCCCCAGCATTTT
few,TRBD1,TRBJ1-3,TRBV6-6,CASSGRTGGLSSGNTIYF,TGTGCCAGCAGTGGTCGGACAGGGGGCCTCTCCTCTGGAAACACCATATATTTT
once,.,TRBJ1-1,TRBV27,CASSPTDTNTEAFF,TGTGCCAGCAGCCCTACGGACACAAACACTGAAGCTTTCTTT
.,TRBD1,TRBJ1-2,TRBV28,CASSPDRGLGGYTF,TGTGCCAGCAGTCCAGACAGGGGGCTGGGTGGCTACACCTTC
few,TRBD2,TRBJ2-7,TRBV4-3,CASSQDPGLVSEQYF,TGCGCCAGCAGCCAAGATCCGGGACTAGTATCTGAGCAGTACTTC
few,TRBD1,TRBJ1-2,TRBV7-8,CASSSPGQGNYGYTF,TGTGCCAGCAGCTCCCCGGGACAGGGGAACTATGGCTACACCTTC
few,.,TRBJ1-2,TRBV27,CASSLSAGDDGYTF,TGTGCCAGCAGTTTATCTGCAGGAGATGATGGCTACACCTTC
few,.,TRBJ1-2,TRBV6-5,CASSFAGMTYGYTF,TGTGCCAGCAGTTTCGCTGGGATGACCTATGGCTACACCTTC
.,.,TRBJ2-3,TRBV6-4,CASSEFPDGSSSNTQYF,TGTGCCAGCAGTGAGTTTCCAGACGGGAGTAGTAGCAATACGCAGTATTTT
.,TRBD1,TRBJ1-2,TRBV4-3,CASSTGDGYTF,TGCGCCAGCAGCACAGGGGATGGCTACACCTTC
.,.,TRBJ1-5,TRBV12-3/TRBV12-4,CASSDTGLGDNQPQHF,TGTGCCAGCAGTGACACTGGTCTGGGGGACAATCAGCCCCAGCATTTT
.,.,TRBJ2-3,TRBV5-1,CASSLGQDPTQYF,TGCGCCAGCAGCTTGGGACAGGATCCTACGCAGTATTTT
few,.,TRBJ1-2,TRBV19,CASKREWGHYGYTF,TGTGCCAGTAAGAGGGAATGGGGACACTATGGCTACACCTTC
.,.,TRBJ2-3,TRBV7-9,CASSLVLTDTQYF,TGTGCCAGCAGCTTGGTTCTAACAGATACGCAGTATTTT
.,TRBD2,TRBJ2-7,TRBV28,CASSLLGAGEAYEQYF,TGTGCCAGCAGTTTATTAGGGGCGGGAGAAGCTTACGAGCAGTACTTC
once,.,TRBJ2-3,TRBV4-2,CASSQDPSGASDTQYF,TGTGCCAGCAGCCAAGATCCATCAGGAGCTTCAGATACGCAGTATTTT
few,.,TRBJ1-5,TRBV10-3,CAISDSKLYNQPQHF,TGTGCCATCAGTGACTCAAAACTTTACAATCAGCCCCAGCATTTT
.,.,TRBJ1-4,TRBV12-3/TRBV12-4,CASRLRGPNEKLFF,TGTGCCAGCAGACTTCGGGGCCCTAATGAAAAACTGTTTTTT
.,.,TRBJ1-1,TRBV29-1,CSVELLNTEAFF,TGCAGCGTTGAACTACTGAACACTGAAGCTTTCTTT
few,.,TRBJ1-1,TRBV27,CASAQVGLGLNTEAFF,TGTGCCAGCGCTCAGGTCGGTCTGGGACTGAACACTGAAGCTTTCTTT
.,.,TRBJ2-5,TRBV5-1,CACLTEQETQYF,TGCGCGTGTCTTACAGAGCAAGAGACCCAGTACTTC
.,.,TRBJ1-1,TRBV27,CASRSWGRGRAFF,TGTGCCAGCAGATCTTGGGGGCGGGGACGGGCTTTCTTT
.,TRBD1,TRBJ2-4,TRBV24-1,CATSEDRGDIQYF,TGTGCCACCAGTGAGGACAGGGGGGACATTCAGTACTTC
few,TRBD1,TRBJ1-2,TRBV6-5,CASSYGGQGLYGYTF,TGTGCCAGCAGTTACGGAGGACAGGGACTCTATGGCTACACCTTC
.,.,TRBJ2-7,TRBV6-5,CASGEEGGRYEQYF,TGTGCCAGCGGGGAAGAGGGGGGGAGGTACGAGCAGTACTTC
.,TRBD1,TRBJ1-3,TRBV12-3/TRBV12-4,CASSSPGDRGNTIYF,TGTGCCAGCAGTAGCCCCGGGGACAGGGGAAACACCATATATTTT